This T cell receptor beta chain was captured in a study of T cells in Graves' hyperthyroidism and ophthalmopathy. General observations from the study: Blood also contained most expanded thyroid clonotypes above 0.001. From stable hyperthyroidism, ophthalmopathy was set apart by a 13 V-J model.

The CDR3 is made up of 13 amino acids. Looked up from germline, CDR1 is MDHEN and CDR2 is SYDVKM. Trimming took off 9 bases at V and 0 bases at J, with 9 bases between the two ends. Orbital computed tomography, thyroid ultrasound, serum thyroxine and TRAb, and clinical symptoms together informed the diagnoses. This clonotype was seen many times. The target antigen is unknown. Researchers took RNA transcripts and amplified the TCR beta CDR3 regions from them. The TCR CDR3 was amplified in a first-round RT-PCR using the HTBI primer set. In TCRdb, the multiplex PCR reads were re-called with MiXCR into one record per CDR3 protein. The sample holds hundreds of thousands of distinct CDR3 sequences, about a sixth seen once.

Specimen: blood. This sequence was found in a woman aged 25 to 45 with Graves' hyperthyroidism. This chain joins TRBV28 and TRBJ2-1; D remains ambiguous. CDR3 region: CASTRSSYNEQFF. The CDR3 coding sequence is TGTGCCAGTACCCGGAGCTCCTACAATGAGCAGTTCTTC. The whole variable domain, remainder taken from reference TRBV28 and TRBJ2-1, is DVKVTQSSRYLVKRTGEKVFLECVQDMDHENMFWYRQDPGLGLRLIYFSYDVKMKEKGDIPEGYSVSREKKERFSLILESASTNQTSMYLCASTRSSYNEQFFGPGTRLTVL.